The text below deals with one TCR beta chain. A multiplex PCR was run with 60 Vbeta primers and 13 Jbeta primers. The assay was immunoSEQ multiplex PCR, and TCRdb's table has in-frame clones only and misses some. The table records 160,000 or so clones, approximately 79% of them present only once. The data were obtained in a study of cytomegalovirus exposure and HLA in healthy donors. Source material: PBMCs. This sequence originates from a middle-aged man in good health and CMV-seronegative.

CDR3 nucleotides: TGTGCCTGGAGCTCGGGACAGGGGTTCACAGATACGCAGTATTTT. Translated, it gives CAWSSGQGFTDTQYF. V gene TRBV30 combines with J gene TRBJ2-3, with 10 nucleotides matching TRBD1. V dropped 3 bases and J dropped 2; count of bases not matched to a gene: 5. Germline V gives CDR1 GTSNPN, CDR2 SVGIG (reference sequence). This CDR3 is 15 amino acids long.